A selection of T cell receptor beta chains follows, all from one sample in a study of cytomegalovirus exposure and HLA in healthy donors. TCRdb keeps only in-frame clones here, not all; method: immunoSEQ multiplex PCR. The sample lists around 130,000 clones; 80% to 90% were seen once. The specimen sequenced was PBMCs. The receptors derive from a man in his forties or fifties in good health and CMV-seronegative. Each CDR3 is given with its conserved first and last residue. Each record gives: J gene, D gene, V gene, clone size, CDR3 protein, CDR3 DNA. The D gene is left open where the match is weak. The size field is filled for only some rows; it gives once, few, many or a size class.

TRBJ1-5	.	TRBV11-1	few	CASSPGQRSQPQHF	TGTGCCAGCAGCCCCGGACAGAGGAGTCAGCCCCAGCATTTT
TRBJ2-3	TRBD2	TRBV19	.	CASSGVASGGADTQYF	TGTGCCAGTAGTGGCGTGGCTAGCGGGGGGGCAGATACGCAGTATTTT
TRBJ2-5	.	TRBV10-3	once	CAIRGDQETQYF	TGTGCCATCCGGGGAGACCAAGAGACCCAGTACTTC
TRBJ2-7	.	TRBV9	.	CASSVQGLGEQYF	TGTGCCAGCAGCGTACAGGGTTTGGGGGAGCAGTACTTC
TRBJ1-2	.	TRBV5-8	once	CASSLTNSIYGYTF	TGTGCCAGCAGCTTGACTAACTCGATCTATGGCTACACCTTC
TRBJ2-3	TRBD2	TRBV27	.	CASSLAGGRDTQYF	TGTGCCAGCAGTTTAGCGGGGGGGAGAGATACGCAGTATTTT
TRBJ2-1	TRBD2	TRBV9	.	CASSVGRSGGANEQFF	TGTGCCAGCAGCGTAGGACGTAGCGGGGGGGCGAATGAGCAGTTCTTC
TRBJ2-2	TRBD1	TRBV6-1	.	CASSERRDRRYTGELFF	TGTGCCAGCAGTGAACGTCGGGACAGGAGATACACCGGGGAGCTGTTTTTT
TRBJ1-1	.	TRBV10-3	.	CATRGNTEAFF	TGTGCCACTCGGGGGAACACTGAAGCTTTCTTT
TRBJ2-1	.	TRBV13	.	CASSLEGWDKNIHYNEQFF	TGTGCCAGCAGCTTAGAGGGGTGGGACAAAAACATCCACTACAATGAGCAGTTCTTC
TRBJ2-3	.	TRBV5-6	.	CASSQGVDTQYF	TGTGCCAGCAGCCAAGGAGTTGATACGCAGTATTTT
TRBJ2-3	.	TRBV2	once	CASIRRRDSGDTQYF	TGTGCCAGCATTAGGCGGAGGGACTCGGGTGATACGCAGTATTTT
TRBJ1-6	.	TRBV6-5	once	CASSWSSYNSPLHF	TGTGCCAGCAGTTGGAGCTCCTATAATTCACCCCTCCACTTT
TRBJ1-1	.	TRBV9	.	CASSASRVNTEAFF	TGTGCCAGCAGCGCCTCGCGTGTGAACACTGAAGCTTTCTTT
TRBJ1-5	TRBD1	TRBV6-5	.	CASRYGGWTGQPQHF	TGTGCCAGCAGGTACGGAGGATGGACAGGACAGCCCCAGCATTTT
TRBJ2-2	.	TRBV7-9	.	CASSRTGNTGELFF	TGTGCCAGCAGCCGAACAGGGAACACCGGGGAGCTGTTTTTT
TRBJ2-5	TRBD2	TRBV5-6	.	CASSHALAAQETQYF	TGTGCCAGCAGCCACGCACTAGCGGCGCAAGAGACCCAGTACTTC
TRBJ2-1	TRBD2	TRBV5-4	once	CASSSIAGNYNEQFF	TGTGCCAGCAGCTCCATAGCGGGAAACTACAATGAGCAGTTCTTC
TRBJ1-1	TRBD1	TRBV19	.	CASSMTGTGNTEAFF	TGTGCCAGTAGTATGACCGGGACAGGGAACACTGAAGCTTTCTTT
TRBJ2-6	TRBD1	TRBV4-3	.	CASSQGAGQGMLSGANVLTF	TGCGCCAGCAGCCAAGGCGCGGGACAGGGGATGCTGTCTGGGGCCAACGTCCTGACTTTC
TRBJ1-1	TRBD1	TRBV5-1	.	CASSLGRGNMNTEAFF	TGCGCCAGCAGCTTGGGCAGGGGGAACATGAACACTGAAGCTTTCTTT
TRBJ2-5	TRBD2	TRBV5-6	.	CASSLELAGGGPETQYF	TGTGCCAGCAGCTTGGAATTAGCGGGGGGGGGACCAGAGACCCAGTACTTC
TRBJ2-7	TRBD1	TRBV2	.	CASKNDGDRGYEQYF	TGTGCCAGCAAAAATGATGGGGACAGGGGATACGAGCAGTACTTC
TRBJ2-2	.	TRBV27	.	CASSPLNTGELFF	TGTGCCAGCAGTCCCCTTAACACCGGGGAGCTGTTTTTT
TRBJ1-5	TRBD1	TRBV19	.	CASSMNDRDQPQHF	TGTGCCAGTAGTATGAATGACAGGGACCAGCCCCAGCATTTT
TRBJ2-4	TRBD1	TRBV4-2	.	CASSQGSQGADIQYF	TGTGCCAGCAGCCAAGGATCCCAGGGGGCAGACATTCAGTACTTC
TRBJ2-1	TRBD2	TRBV30	few	CAWRKAGGIYNEQFF	TGTGCCTGGAGGAAGGCGGGGGGTATCTACAATGAGCAGTTCTTC
TRBJ2-1	TRBD2	TRBV4-1	.	CASSQSLARGGDEQFF	TGCGCCAGCAGCCAAAGCCTCGCTCGGGGGGGCGATGAGCAGTTCTTC
TRBJ2-7	TRBD2	TRBV2	.	CASSGGLAGEQYF	TGTGCCAGCAGTGGTGGACTAGCGGGAGAGCAGTACTTC
TRBJ2-7	.	TRBV15	.	CATSRGEGYEQYF	TGTGCCACCAGCAGGGGTGAGGGCTACGAGCAGTACTTC
TRBJ2-7	.	TRBV29-1	.	CSVESGAYEQYF	TGCAGCGTTGAATCGGGGGCCTACGAGCAGTACTTC
TRBJ1-5	TRBD1	TRBV5-6	.	CASSYRGRNQPQHF	TGTGCCAGCAGCTACAGGGGAAGAAATCAGCCCCAGCATTTT
TRBJ2-7	.	TRBV30	once	CAWSIGGSGGYEQYF	TGTGCCTGGAGTATTGGAGGGTCGGGCGGCTACGAGCAGTACTTC
TRBJ2-3	TRBD2	TRBV6-1	.	CASISFGGATDTQYF	TGTGCCAGCATTTCTTTCGGGGGGGCAACAGATACGCAGTATTTT
TRBJ1-2	.	TRBV21-1	.	CASSLTGPRYYGYTF	TGTGCCAGCAGTCTTACAGGGCCGAGATACTATGGCTACACCTTC
TRBJ2-7	TRBD1	TRBV6-4	.	CASSAPPGQPSYEQYF	TGTGCCAGCAGTGCCCCACCGGGACAGCCATCCTACGAGCAGTACTTC
TRBJ1-2	TRBD1	TRBV15	.	CATSPRQGNYGYTF	TGTGCCACCAGCCCTCGACAGGGAAACTATGGCTACACCTTC
TRBJ1-2	TRBD1	TRBV2	.	CASSEGVQGHGYTF	TGTGCCAGCAGTGAAGGTGTACAGGGGCATGGCTACACCTTC
TRBJ2-7	TRBD2	TRBV4-1	.	CASSQVTSGAYEQYF	TGCGCCAGCAGCCAAGTGACTAGCGGGGCCTACGAGCAGTACTTC
TRBJ2-3	TRBD2	TRBV7-2	.	CASRLAGGLGTDTQYF	TGTGCCAGCAGGTTAGCGGGGGGGCTGGGCACAGATACGCAGTATTTT